This T cell receptor beta chain was sequenced in a study of blood T cell repertoires in COVID-19. Study background: Spain, Italy and the United States supplied samples that represented acute and convalescent COVID-19. T cells, B-cell-depleted T cells, or PBMCs supplied cDNA or gDNA.

Libraries were prepared by immunoSEQ multiplex PCR; TCRdb keeps only in-frame clonotypes and omits some of them. The repertoire holds 400,000 to 500,000 clones, with 70% to 90% as singletons. The CDR3 spans 16 residues. V lost 5 bases, J lost 3 bases, and 19 bases lay in between. Germline V gene data show CDR1 as SGHTA and CDR2 as FQGNSA. The receptor was isolated from a woman between 18 and 29 years old who had been exposed to COVID-19. V usage is TRBV7-2 and J usage is TRBJ1-1; a possible D gene is TRBD1 (6 bases). Sequencing was done on a sample of PBMCs or T cells enriched from blood (not recorded which). Written as DNA, the CDR3 is TGTGCCAGCAGCCACCCCAACAGGGCAGGGCACACTGAAGCTTTCTTT. Protein product: CASSHPNRAGHTEAFF.